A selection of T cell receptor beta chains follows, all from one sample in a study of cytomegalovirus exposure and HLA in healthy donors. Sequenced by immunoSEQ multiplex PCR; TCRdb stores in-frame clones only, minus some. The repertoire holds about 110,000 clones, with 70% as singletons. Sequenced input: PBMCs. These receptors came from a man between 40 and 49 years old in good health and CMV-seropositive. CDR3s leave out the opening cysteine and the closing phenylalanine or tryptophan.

cdr3_aa: ASSAGPGLGYT
v_call: TRBV11-3
j_call: TRBJ1-2

cdr3_aa: ASSRNLGGSNTEAF
v_call: TRBV5-1
j_call: TRBJ1-1

cdr3_aa: ASRATGSLGEKLF
v_call: TRBV7-3
j_call: TRBJ1-4

cdr3_aa: ASSLLGDYEQY
v_call: TRBV5-4
j_call: TRBJ2-7

cdr3_aa: ASSQGQTSGRDEQF
v_call: TRBV7-9
j_call: TRBJ2-1

cdr3_aa: ASQPDRHTEAF
v_call: TRBV6-5
j_call: TRBJ1-1

cdr3_aa: ASSYSGTTETQY
v_call: TRBV6-6
j_call: TRBJ2-5

cdr3_aa: ASSLGTSANEQF
v_call: TRBV7-3
j_call: TRBJ2-1

cdr3_aa: ASSLAGGGDTQY
v_call: TRBV5-4
j_call: TRBJ2-3

cdr3_aa: ASSLGLADSYEQY
v_call: TRBV5-1
j_call: TRBJ2-7

cdr3_aa: ASTPHANRGYT
v_call: TRBV7-2
j_call: TRBJ1-2

cdr3_aa: ASNHGVRTDTQY
v_call: TRBV9
j_call: TRBJ2-3

cdr3_aa: ASSQPGQNTGELF
v_call: TRBV4-1
j_call: TRBJ2-2

cdr3_aa: AWNRPGIQETQY
v_call: TRBV30
j_call: TRBJ2-5

cdr3_aa: ATSGGGGLRGLETQY
v_call: TRBV28
j_call: TRBJ2-5

cdr3_aa: ASSQAQNGYT
v_call: TRBV4-1
j_call: TRBJ1-2